The 6 T cell receptor beta chains below come from one sample, sequenced in a study of CD8 T cells in ankylosing spondylitis. General study points: There was a TCR beta motif, made of several highly homologous variants, that appeared characteristic of ankylosing spondylitis blood.

What these receptors recognize is not known. Using its own MiXCR run on the 5' RACE reads, TCRdb lists one record per CDR3 protein. The sample holds more than 400,000 distinct CDR3 sequences, about 5% seen once. Sequencing was performed on blood, either unsorted or a sorted T cell fraction (not recorded which). All receptors derive from a male donor with ankylosing spondylitis.

The table lists this clonotype with many counts. V is TRBV12-3 or TRBV12-4 and J is TRBJ1-2, with TRBD1 matching 8 bases. V trimming: 4 bases; J trimming: 9 bases; junction bases outside the gene matches: 1. CDR3 length: 11 residues. CDR3 loop: CASSYRGSYTF. For the CDR3, the DNA is TGTGCCAGCAGTTACAGGGGGAGCTACACCTTC.

This clonotype was seen repeatedly, ten times or more. This chain connects TRBV24-1 to TRBJ1-4, with D possibly matching TRBD1 (6 bases). Germline CDR1 reads KGHDR; CDR2 reads SFDVKD. The V end was cut by 6 bases, the J end by 8 bases, with 12 bases between. The CDR3 contains 13 residues. As DNA, the CDR3 is TGTGCCACCAGTCACCGGACAGACGAAAAACTGTTTTTT. It yields the protein CATSHRTDEKLFF.

The chain employs TRBV4-1 and TRBJ2-1; the match to TRBD2 covers 10 bases. Germline V gives CDR1 MGHRA, CDR2 YSYEKL. V shed 2 bases, J shed 4 bases, and the junction held 2 bases outside the gene matches. The CDR3 contains 15 residues. DNA of the CDR3: TGCGCCAGCAGCCAACTAGCGGGAGCGTACAATGAGCAGTTCTTC. Its translation is CASSQLAGAYNEQFF.

At least ten counts were recorded for this clonotype. The V and J genes are TRBV15 and TRBJ2-1; tentative D call: TRBD1 (6 bases). Germline V gene lookup returns CDR1 LNHNV and CDR2 YYDKDF (reference sequence). Trimming took 4 bases from V and 6 from J, leaving 10 bases between them. The CDR3 is 13 amino acids. CDR3 loop: CATSKRQANEQFF. The CDR3 DNA reads as TGTGCCACCAGCAAAAGACAGGCCAATGAGCAGTTCTTC.

This clonotype was seen many times. The genes are TRBV7-9 and TRBJ2-3; possibly TRBD1 for D (6 bases). The V gene lost 2 bases and the J gene lost 2 bases, with 8 bases spanning the gap. CDR1 SEHNR and CDR2 FQNEAQ come from the germline V gene (reference sequence). This CDR3 spans 14 amino acids. The CDR3 loop reads CASSLRTDTDTQYF. In nucleotides, the CDR3 is TGTGCCAGCAGCTTACGGACAGACACAGATACGCAGTATTTT. Combining the CDR3 with reference TRBV7-9 and TRBJ2-3 gives the whole variable domain DTGVSQNPRHKITKRGQNVTFRCDPISEHNRLYWYRQTLGQGPEFLTYFQNEAQLEKSRLLSDRFSAERPKGSFSTLEIQRTEQGDSAMYLCASSLRTDTDTQYFGPGTRLTVL.

This clonotype came up many times. The gene calls are TRBV6-2 or TRBV6-3 and TRBJ1-2; a possible D gene is TRBD1 (5 bases). Trimming left V 7 bases short and J 5 bases short, with 17 bases between. The CDR3 runs 14 residues. CDR1 is MNHEY and CDR2 is SVGEGT in the germline V gene. CDR3 loop: CASNYRTAIYGYTF. CDR3 DNA sequence: TGTGCCAGCAACTACAGGACGGCTATTTATGGCTACACCTTC.